A selection of T cell receptor beta chains follows, all from one sample in a study of blood T cell repertoires in COVID-19. Generated by immunoSEQ multiplex PCR, the TCRdb table keeps only in-frame clones and is missing some. The data show 310,000 or so clones, nearly 90% seen once. Sequencing was performed on PBMCs or T cells enriched from blood (not recorded which). The receptors originated from a young woman who had recovered from COVID-19. Both conserved end residues are part of each CDR3. Each record gives: CDR3 length, J gene, clone size, D gene, V gene, CDR3 protein, CDR3 DNA. D genes are given only for firm matches. Clone size, where shown, is once, few, many, or a class for clones that have expanded.

CDR3 length: 17
J gene: TRBJ1-1
clone size: .
D gene: .
V gene: TRBV12-5
CDR3 protein: CASGLVGGGGSYSEAFF
CDR3 DNA: TGTGCTAGTGGTTTGGTAGGAGGCGGCGGGTCGTATTCTGAAGCTTTCTTT

CDR3 length: 15
J gene: TRBJ1-1
clone size: .
D gene: .
V gene: TRBV7-3
CDR3 protein: CASSLAGSANTEAFF
CDR3 DNA: TGTGCCAGCAGCTTAGCGGGAAGCGCGAACACTGAAGCTTTCTTT

CDR3 length: 15
J gene: TRBJ2-3
clone size: .
D gene: TRBD2
V gene: TRBV5-1
CDR3 protein: CASSLLAGDTDTQYF
CDR3 DNA: TGCGCCAGCAGCTTGCTAGCGGGGGACACAGATACGCAGTATTTT

CDR3 length: 16
J gene: TRBJ2-5
clone size: .
D gene: TRBD2
V gene: TRBV5-4
CDR3 protein: CASSPSFQAGGETQYF
CDR3 DNA: TGTGCCAGCAGCCCATCCTTCCAGGCGGGGGGGGAGACCCAGTACTTC

CDR3 length: 15
J gene: TRBJ1-5
clone size: .
D gene: TRBD1
V gene: TRBV6-2/TRBV6-3
CDR3 protein: CASSGGQGSNQPQHF
CDR3 DNA: TGTGCCAGCAGTGGGGGACAGGGAAGCAATCAGCCCCAGCATTTT

CDR3 length: 14
J gene: TRBJ1-2
clone size: .
D gene: TRBD1
V gene: TRBV2
CDR3 protein: CASTRRGQGEGYTF
CDR3 DNA: TGTGCCAGCACCCGAAGAGGACAGGGGGAAGGCTACACCTTC

CDR3 length: 12
J gene: TRBJ1-2
clone size: .
D gene: .
V gene: TRBV20-1
CDR3 protein: CSASETGYGYTF
CDR3 DNA: TGCAGTGCTAGTGAGACGGGTTACGGCTACACCTTC

CDR3 length: 15
J gene: TRBJ2-5
clone size: once
D gene: .
V gene: TRBV4-2
CDR3 protein: CASSQNSGDQETQYF
CDR3 DNA: TGTGCCAGCAGCCAGAATAGCGGAGACCAAGAGACCCAGTACTTC

CDR3 length: 14
J gene: TRBJ2-7
clone size: .
D gene: TRBD1
V gene: TRBV5-1
CDR3 protein: CASRRDRGSYEQYF
CDR3 DNA: TGCGCCAGCAGGCGGGACAGGGGATCCTACGAGCAGTACTTC

CDR3 length: 12
J gene: TRBJ1-1
clone size: .
D gene: .
V gene: TRBV9
CDR3 protein: CASSATGFEAFF
CDR3 DNA: TGTGCCAGCAGCGCTACAGGGTTTGAAGCTTTCTTT

CDR3 length: 17
J gene: TRBJ2-3
clone size: .
D gene: TRBD2
V gene: TRBV4-2
CDR3 protein: CASSQGWRGGKADTQYF
CDR3 DNA: TGTGCCAGCAGCCAAGGGTGGCGGGGGGGCAAGGCAGATACGCAGTATTTT

CDR3 length: 15
J gene: TRBJ2-2
clone size: .
D gene: .
V gene: TRBV4-2
CDR3 protein: CASSQDPRQTGELFF
CDR3 DNA: TGTGCCAGCAGCCAAGACCCGCGGCAAACCGGGGAGCTGTTTTTT

CDR3 length: 14
J gene: TRBJ2-1
clone size: once
D gene: TRBD2
V gene: TRBV20-1
CDR3 protein: CSASTSGAYNEQFF
CDR3 DNA: TGCAGTGCTAGTACTAGCGGCGCCTACAATGAGCAGTTCTTC